The 15 T cell receptor beta chains below come from one sample, sequenced in a study of CD8 T cells in Susac syndrome. About 0.5 to 1 ug RNA was reverse transcribed with random hexamers. A single record per CDR3 protein comes from TCRdb applying MiXCR to the immunoSEQ multiplex PCR reads. The sample lists a few hundred thousand distinct CDR3 sequences, just under 95% occurring once. The sequenced sample consisted of CD4+ T cells from PBMCs. The receptors shown here come from a human donor with multiple sclerosis.

The V call is TRBV9, the J call TRBJ1-1; weak D call: TRBD1 (6 bases). Deletions cut 0 bases from V and 8 bases from J, with 11 bases between. The CDR3 contains 13 residues. Germline V gives CDR1 SGDLS, CDR2 YYNGEE. CDR3 region: CASSVGTVGEAFF. The CDR3 DNA follows: TGTGCCAGCAGCGTAGGGACAGTGGGCGAAGCTTTCTTT.

The CDR3 reads CASREQGPTNTEAFF. CDR3 DNA sequence: TGTGCCAGCAGGGAACAGGGGCCCACGAACACTGAAGCTTTCTTT. The chain employs TRBV2 and TRBJ1-1; 7 bases fit TRBD1. Germline V gives CDR1 SNHLY, CDR2 FYNNEI. The CDR3 runs 15 residues. V trimming: 6 bases; J trimming: 1 base; junction bases outside the gene matches: 8.

This chain uses TRBV2 with TRBJ2-7; a weak D match, TRBD1 (6 bases). The CDR3 covers 15 residues. From germline, CDR1 is SNHLY and CDR2 FYNNEI. Between the trimmed V and J ends, which lost 4 bases and 0 bases, there was a span of 13 bases. CDR3 sequence: CASSARGRSSYEQYF. Here the CDR3 DNA reads TGTGCCAGCAGTGCCAGGGGAAGGAGCTCCTACGAGCAGTACTTC.

This chain links TRBV29-1 with TRBJ2-4; 9 nucleotides align to TRBD1. The J segment lost 7 bases and the V segment lost 6 bases, leaving 7 bases of the junction unmatched. Germline values: CDR1 SQVTM, CDR2 ANQGSEA. The CDR3 has 13 residues. The CDR3 DNA is TGCAGCGTCGTGGGACAGGGAAGGAACATTCAGTACTTC. This codes for CSVVGQGRNIQYF.

The V gene is TRBV30, the J gene TRBJ1-2, with TRBD1 as a possible D gene (5 bases). The V end lost 5 bases, the J end lost 8 bases, and 21 bases lay between the germline ends. This CDR3 is built from 14 residues. The germline gives CDR1 GTSNPN, CDR2 SVGIG (reference sequence). CDR3 region: CAWSHRGPNRGYTF. DNA of the CDR3: TGTGCCTGGTCCCACCGGGGCCCAAATAGGGGCTACACCTTC.

The gene calls are TRBV4-2 and TRBJ2-1, with 7 bases lining up with TRBD2. This CDR3 spans 15 amino acids. The J segment lost 8 bases and the V segment lost 4 bases, leaving 11 bases of the junction unmatched. Looked up from germline, CDR1 is LGHNA and CDR2 is YNFKEQ. CDR3 residues: CASSPRAGAVYEQFF. CDR3 sequence (DNA): TGTGCCAGCAGCCCACGGGCGGGAGCGGTCTATGAGCAGTTCTTC.

This clonotype is a singleton in its sample. The J gene is TRBJ2-1, the V gene TRBV2; 7 bases are a match to TRBD2. This CDR3 is 15 amino acids long. The germline V gene has CDR1 SNHLY and CDR2 FYNNEI. V was clipped by 3 bases and J by 4 bases; unmatched bases: 6. CDR3 residues: CASSEVPSGYNEQFF. The CDR3 DNA is TGTGCCAGCAGTGAGGTCCCTAGCGGATACAATGAGCAGTTCTTC.

The V and J genes are TRBV7-2 and TRBJ2-7, with unresolved D. The CDR3 contains 14 residues. V lost 3 bases to trimming and J lost 0 bases, with 9 bases between them. From germline, CDR1 is SGHTA and CDR2 FQGNSA. DNA for the CDR3: TGTGCCAGCAGCTTGCAGTCGCTCTCCTACGAGCAGTACTTC. Translation gives CASSLQSLSYEQYF.

This clonotype was observed a single time. Here the CDR3 reads CASSQAGHSGANVLTF. CDR3 sequence (DNA): TGTGCCAGCAGCCAAGCGGGGCACTCTGGGGCCAACGTCCTGACTTTC. This chain links TRBV4-2 with TRBJ2-6, with D possibly called TRBD1 or TRBD2 (5 bases each). Between the trimmed V and J ends, which lost 1 base and 0 bases, there was a span of 7 bases. The CDR3 length is 16 residues. Per germline, CDR1 LGHNA and CDR2 YNFKEQ.

This clonotype is a singleton in its sample. V is TRBV6-5 and J is TRBJ2-3, with D uncertain. The CDR3 runs to 13 residues. From germline, CDR1 is MNHEY and CDR2 SVGAGI. V was trimmed by 8 bases and J by 1 base, leaving 10 bases between them. The CDR3 sequence is CASERPGTDTQYF. CDR3 sequence (DNA): TGTGCCAGCGAACGTCCTGGCACAGATACGCAGTATTTT.

This chain uses TRBV7-9 with TRBJ2-5, with 7 bases matching TRBD1. The germline V gene encodes CDR1 SEHNR and CDR2 FQNEAQ (reference sequence). With V trimmed by 5 bases and J by 5 bases, 8 bases remained unmatched. This CDR3 contains 14 residues. The CDR3 nucleotides read TGTGCCAGCAGCCCTGTAGGGGGCGCGGAGACCCAGTACTTC. The encoded protein is CASSPVGGAETQYF.

This chain links TRBV20-1 with TRBJ1-1; D gene ambiguous. The CDR3 has 17 residues. Deletions cut 3 bases from V and 6 bases from J, with 26 bases between. Germline V gene data show CDR1 as DFQATT and CDR2 as SNEGSKA (reference sequence). CDR3 sequence: CSASRSTFIVKTPEAFF. The CDR3 region has the DNA TGCAGTGCTAGTCGCTCAACCTTTATCGTTAAAACCCCTGAAGCTTTCTTT.

The chain carries TRBV13 and TRBJ1-5; D remains ambiguous. This CDR3 has 14 amino acids. CDR1 and CDR2 (germline): PRHDT, FYEKMQ (reference sequence). Trimming pared 6 bases from V and 0 bases from J, leaving 9 bases between. The CDR3 here is CASRLSYSNQPQHF. DNA of the CDR3: TGTGCCAGCAGGCTAAGCTATAGCAATCAGCCCCAGCATTTT.

The V call is TRBV7-2, the J call TRBJ2-2; D is perhaps TRBD1 (6 bases). CDR1 is SGHTA, CDR2 FQGNSA, per germline. Trimming cost V 5 bases and J 7 bases, with 8 bases left between them. The CDR3 runs to 12 residues. The CDR3 coding sequence is TGTGCCAGCAGCCAGGGGAGCGGGGAGCTGTTTTTT. This gives the protein CASSQGSGELFF.

The chain joins TRBV18 to TRBJ2-5, with TRBD2 as a possible D gene (7 bases). Looked up from germline, CDR1 is KGHSH and CDR2 is LQKENI. V lost 5 bases and J 4 bases, leaving 20 bases between the germline ends. The CDR3 spans 16 residues. The CDR3 sequence: CASSMSFGGRGETQYF. CDR3 nucleotides: TGTGCCAGCTCAATGAGCTTCGGGGGGCGAGGAGAGACCCAGTACTTC.